This T cell receptor (beta chain) was recorded in a study of breast tumors, draining lymph nodes, adjacent tissues. Each CDR3 protein is one row after TCRdb ran MiXCR on the multiplex PCR reads. Among around 130,000 distinct CDR3 sequences listed, 32% were seen once. This clonotype was detected many times. What it binds is not known. Axillary draining lymph nodes of breast cancer patients supplied the node samples. Study-level results: Compared with lymph nodes, tumors were less diverse; compared with nontumor tissue, more. Most tumor T cells seemingly derive from lymph node, then expand in tumor. Luminal-like breast cancer showed significantly greater tumor-nontumor repertoire similarity than basal-like breast cancer did.

The CDR3 length is 14 residues. V was clipped by 6 bases and J by 8 bases, with 17 bases between them. Sequencing used axillary lymph node tissue. The chain employs TRBV12-3 or TRBV12-4 and TRBJ2-1, with D perhaps matching TRBD1 (5 bases). The sequence derives from a female donor with breast cancer. Some clones in this sample may be carry-over from other donors' samples. The CDR3 reads CASRIAGPRHEQFF. As DNA, the CDR3 is TGTGCCAGCAGAATCGCAGGGCCCCGACATGAGCAGTTCTTC.